The rows below give T cell receptor beta chains drawn from one sample of a study of shared clonotypes between healthy human individuals. Libraries were prepared by immunoSEQ multiplex PCR; TCRdb keeps only in-frame clonotypes and omits some of them. The table shows about 1.1 million clones, with around 82% occurring only once. The material sequenced was memory CD4+ T cells from PBMCs. Every receptor here comes from a man younger than 30 in good health. Some clones in this sample may be carry-over from other donors' samples. Each CDR3 is given without its conserved first and last residue. Each record gives: V gene, clone size, J gene, CDR3 protein. Clone size is shown for a subset of rows, as once, few, many or a class of expanded clone.

TRBV5-4	NA	TRBJ2-5	ASSREGVESGY
TRBV5-1	NA	TRBJ1-4	ASSLAPGQGAKLF
TRBV9	once	TRBJ1-5	ASSVGGNRPQH
TRBV29-1	NA	TRBJ1-1	SVGGIGAF
TRBV10-3	NA	TRBJ2-7	AISVEGLHEQY
TRBV4-3	NA	TRBJ2-1	ASSQEGGTTHNEQF
TRBV6-5	NA	TRBJ2-7	ASSLRHRGRYEQY
TRBV7-7	few	TRBJ2-2	ASSLGDPGELF
TRBV19	NA	TRBJ1-1	ASRSYRAAMNTEAF
TRBV6-6	few	TRBJ1-5	ASSYGGGQPQH
TRBV7-9	NA	TRBJ1-4	ASSLDRWDEKLF
TRBV7-9	few	TRBJ2-5	ASSPQGDALETQY
TRBV2	NA	TRBJ2-5	ASSDRDQETQY
TRBV9	NA	TRBJ2-3	ASSVSTGPKSTDTQY
TRBV4-1	NA	TRBJ2-2	ASSQAALVGTGELF
TRBV7-6	NA	TRBJ2-3	ASSSRAGQY
TRBV2	few	TRBJ1-1	ASSDGEGTEAF
TRBV5-1	NA	TRBJ2-3	ASSPLSGEADTQY
TRBV2	NA	TRBJ1-2	ASSAPNARGYT
TRBV5-5	few	TRBJ2-2	ASSPHSPNTGELF
TRBV4-2	few	TRBJ2-3	ASSQGLAGGGSTDTQY
TRBV7-9	many	TRBJ1-3	ASSWDTSGNTIY
TRBV5-1	NA	TRBJ1-4	ASSLRQGLSEKLF
TRBV18	NA	TRBJ2-3	ASSLFGQNTDTQY
TRBV18	NA	TRBJ1-5	ASSPAQGGQPQH
TRBV21-1	NA	TRBJ2-7	ASSKEAGATYEQY
TRBV7-8	many	TRBJ1-3	ASSLGTGRNTIY
TRBV5-4	NA	TRBJ2-5	ASSLGAQETQY
TRBV14	few	TRBJ2-5	ASSPGNQETQY
TRBV30	NA	TRBJ2-7	AWASGSPSYEQY
TRBV28	NA	TRBJ2-7	ASSFVLAGPSYEQY
TRBV29-1	many	TRBJ2-1	SAIAGTSYNEQF
TRBV19	NA	TRBJ2-6	ASSKGGAVSGANVLT
TRBV5-1	many	TRBJ2-2	ASSFRSGRAWGDTGELF
TRBV2	NA	TRBJ2-7	ASSSAPSGRAMSEQY
TRBV9	NA	TRBJ2-5	ASSVTVRETQY
TRBV9	NA	TRBJ2-3	ASSAGDTSTDTQY